These 32 T cell receptor beta chains originate from one sample sequenced in a study of blood T cell repertoires in COVID-19. Measured with immunoSEQ multiplex PCR; TCRdb has only the in-frame clones, and not every one. The table records some 50,000 clones, approximately 80% of them present only once. Sequencing was done on a sample of peripheral blood. These receptors came from a man aged 50 to 60 with acute or convalescent COVID-19.

This clone showed up just a few times. V and J are TRBV5-6 and TRBJ1-5; no clear D. The V and J ends lost 0 bases and 4 bases respectively, with 8 bases between them. Germline values: CDR1 SGHDT, CDR2 YYEEEE. The CDR3 length is 14 residues. The CDR3 reads CASSLGEVNQPQHF. DNA for the CDR3: TGTGCCAGCAGCTTGGGAGAGGTAAATCAGCCCCAGCATTTT.

The V call is TRBV2, the J call TRBJ2-5; a weak D match, TRBD2 (6 bases). V lost 1 base to trimming and J lost 5 bases, with 17 bases between them. CDR3 length equals 16 residues. Germline CDR1 is SNHLY and CDR2 is FYNNEI. Written as DNA, the CDR3 is TGTGCCAGCAGTGAAGAGGCGGGGACGACTATGGAGACCCAGTACTTC. Its protein product is CASSEEAGTTMETQYF.

This sequence joins TRBV4-1 and TRBJ2-1; the match to TRBD2 covers 12 bases. This CDR3 has 18 residues. Germline V gene lookup returns CDR1 MGHRA and CDR2 YSYEKL. V lost 1 base and J lost 7; bases outside the gene matches: 11. In nucleotides, the CDR3 is TGCGCCAGCAGCCAAGTTTCCCTAGCGGGAGGGCCGTGGAATGAGCAGTTCTTC. It codes for CASSQVSLAGGPWNEQFF.

This clone was detected only a few times. The CDR3 DNA follows: TGTGCCAGCAGCCTTCGCGGAGCACTCCATCAGCCCCAGCATTTT. Translation gives CASSLRGALHQPQHF. The genes are TRBV2 and TRBJ1-5; D remains ambiguous. Between the trimmed V and J ends, which lost 6 bases and 5 bases, there was a span of 17 bases. From germline, CDR1 is SNHLY and CDR2 FYNNEI. The CDR3 extends over 15 amino acids.

The rearrangement links TRBV29-1 to TRBJ1-2; D is possibly TRBD1 (5 bases). Germline V gives CDR1 SQVTM, CDR2 ANQGSEA. V was clipped by 0 bases and J by 0 bases, with 20 bases between them. The CDR3 extends over 18 amino acids. In nucleotides, the CDR3 is TGCAGCGTTGAAGAAAAGAACAGGCCCACATTGCCTAACTATGGCTACACCTTC. Translation: CSVEEKNRPTLPNYGYTF.

The rearrangement uses TRBV4-1 and TRBJ2-3, with D maybe TRBD1 (6 bases). The germline CDR1 and CDR2 sequences are MGHRA and YSYEKL. The CDR3 extends over 12 amino acids. V shed 6 bases and J shed 8 bases, with 12 bases lying between them. The CDR3 is CASRDTGSTQYF. Here the CDR3 DNA reads TGCGCCAGCAGGGATACAGGGTCTACGCAGTATTTT.

The chain has TRBV23-1 and TRBJ1-6; TRBD1 agrees at 10 bases. TRBV23-1 is annotated as an ORF whose role is uncertain. This CDR3 spans 17 amino acids. The trim removed 11 bases at V and 0 bases at J, leaving 10 bases unmatched. The CDR3 sequence is CARTTGGESSYNSPLHF. The CDR3 nucleotides are TGCGCCCGCACGACAGGGGGCGAAAGCTCCTATAATTCACCCCTCCACTTT.

CDR3 residues: CASSLAGNSNQPQHF. DNA of the CDR3: TGCGCCAGCAGCTTGGCCGGGAATAGCAATCAGCCCCAGCATTTT. The rearrangement links TRBV5-1 to TRBJ1-5, with no clear D. V was pared by 0 bases and J by 0 bases, with 7 bases between. The CDR3 has 15 amino acids. Germline V lookup: CDR1 SGHRS, CDR2 YFSETQ.

For the CDR3, the DNA is TGTGCCAGCAGTTACGGTACAGGTTATAGCAATCAGCCCCAGCATTTT. Its translation is CASSYGTGYSNQPQHF. This sequence joins TRBV6-2 or TRBV6-3 and TRBJ1-5, with D perhaps matching TRBD1 (5 bases). Germline V gene lookup returns CDR1 MNHEY and CDR2 SVGEGT. Trimming left V 2 bases short and J 0 bases short, with 11 bases between. This CDR3 contains 16 residues.

This sequence joins TRBV5-4 and TRBJ2-5, with TRBD2 matching over 10 bases. The ends lost 4 bases at V and 4 bases at J; junction bases unmatched: 22. This CDR3 has 20 amino acids. Germline values: CDR1 SGHNT, CDR2 YYREEE (reference sequence). CDR3 sequence (DNA): TGTGCCAGCAGCCGACCAGGGCGACAGCGGGAGGGAGGGGGTAGAGAGACCCAGTACTTC. This translates into CASSRPGRQREGGGRETQYF.

The rearrangement uses TRBV4-1 and TRBJ2-5; 9 bases fit TRBD1. The CDR3 contains 17 residues. Germline values: CDR1 MGHRA, CDR2 YSYEKL. V lost 2 bases, J lost 2 bases, and 9 bases stayed unmatched. The CDR3 DNA follows: TGCGCCAGCAGCCAACCATCCGGGACAGGGAGGCAAGAGACCCAGTACTTC. Its translation is CASSQPSGTGRQETQYF.

V gene TRBV7-2 combines with J gene TRBJ2-7; maybe TRBD2 (5 bases). The ends were cut back, 1 base at V and 4 bases at J, with 17 bases in the middle. Germline loops: CDR1 SGHTA, CDR2 FQGNSA. The CDR3 sequence is 16 residues long. Here the CDR3 DNA reads TGTGCCAGCAGCTTAGAGGACTCCGACGCTATTTACGAGCAGTACTTC. Its protein product is CASSLEDSDAIYEQYF. The variable domain in full, with the rest retrieved from reference TRBV7-2 and TRBJ2-7, is GAGVSQSPSNKVTEKGKDVELRCDPISGHTALYWYRQSLGQGLEFLIYFQGNSAPDKSGLPSDRFSAERTGGSVSTLTIQRTQQEDSAVYLCASSLEDSDAIYEQYFGPGTRLTVT.

The rearrangement links TRBV29-1 to TRBJ2-5, with 9 bases aligning to TRBD2. V lost 6 bases and J lost 5; bases outside the gene matches: 13. The germline gives CDR1 SQVTM, CDR2 ANQGSEA. The CDR3 length is 15 residues. CDR3: CSVAGGGGPRETQYF. The CDR3 region has the DNA TGCAGCGTCGCTGGCGGGGGGGGCCCTCGGGAGACCCAGTACTTC.

This clone was observed a single time. The chain is built from TRBV7-8 and TRBJ2-1, with 9 positions matching TRBD2. Germline CDR1 is SGHVS and CDR2 is FQNEAQ. V lost 5 bases, J lost 4 bases, and 15 bases stayed unmatched. The CDR3 totals 18 residues. CDR3 amino acids: CASSRREGGGAKYNEQFF. In DNA form, the CDR3 reads TGTGCCAGCAGCCGCCGGGAAGGCGGGGGGGCCAAATACAATGAGCAGTTCTTC.

The V and J genes are TRBV2 and TRBJ1-6; D possibly corresponds to TRBD1 (5 bases). The V gene's germline CDR1 is SNHLY and CDR2 FYNNEI. Trimming stripped 4 bases from V and 4 bases from J, with 17 bases between. This CDR3 spans 17 amino acids. CDR3 nucleotide sequence: TGTGCCAGCAGTGCTCGACAGTCATGGTCATATAATTCACCCCTCCACTTT. Encoded protein: CASSARQSWSYNSPLHF.

V is TRBV5-4 and J is TRBJ1-2, with 9 positions matching TRBD1. The germline V gene has CDR1 SGHNT and CDR2 YYREEE (reference sequence). The CDR3 covers 14 residues. The ends lost 10 bases at V and 3 bases at J; junction bases unmatched: 10. CDR3 protein: CASSTGDRDYGYTF. DNA for the CDR3: TGTGCCTCCTCGACGGGGGACAGGGACTATGGCTACACCTTC.

This chain joins TRBV29-1 and TRBJ2-7; maybe TRBD1 (6 bases). With 2 bases removed from V and 2 bases from J, the gap between germline ends came to 16 bases. The CDR3 loop spans 15 amino acids. Per the germline V gene, CDR1 is SQVTM and CDR2 is ANQGSEA. CDR3 nucleotides: TGCAGCGTTGAACTCTCAGACAGGACCACCTACGAGCAGTACTTC. Translation: CSVELSDRTTYEQYF.

The chain links TRBV30 to TRBJ2-3; 7 bases align to TRBD1. V trimming: 4 bases; J trimming: 0 bases; junction bases outside the gene matches: 7. Germline CDR1 and CDR2: GTSNPN and SVGIG (reference sequence). The CDR3 extends over 15 amino acids. This chain's CDR3 is CAWTTGDSSTDTQYF. DNA of the CDR3: TGTGCCTGGACTACTGGGGACAGTAGCACAGATACGCAGTATTTT.

This clone was observed a single time. Other DNA sequences within the sample encode an identical CDR3. The genes are TRBV19 and TRBJ2-6; D gene unclear. The V gene lost 7 bases and the J gene lost 0 bases, with 7 bases spanning the gap. The CDR3 length is 14 residues. CDR1 and CDR2 (germline): LNHDA, SQIVND (reference sequence). The CDR3 coding sequence is TGTGCCAGTAAAGAGGACTCTGGGGCCAACGTCCTGACTTTC. This codes for CASKEDSGANVLTF.

This clone was recorded only once. This chain connects TRBV4-1 to TRBJ2-7, with 7 bases lining up with TRBD1. From germline, CDR1 is MGHRA and CDR2 YSYEKL. This CDR3 has 14 amino acids. Trimming removed 4 bases from V and 0 bases from J; junction bases left unmatched: 3. CDR3 loop: CASSPDRSSYEQYF. In DNA, the CDR3 is TGCGCCAGCAGCCCGGACAGGAGCTCCTACGAGCAGTACTTC.

V is TRBV5-6 and J is TRBJ1-1; 8 bases align to TRBD1. The CDR3 contains 16 residues. Germline lookup yields CDR1 SGHDT and CDR2 YYEEEE. The trim removed 1 base at V and 1 base at J, leaving 6 bases unmatched. The CDR3 here is CASSLKTGVRNTEAFF. The CDR3, as DNA: TGTGCCAGCAGCTTGAAGACAGGGGTAAGGAACACTGAAGCTTTCTTT.

The rearrangement links TRBV6-1 to TRBJ1-6; the match to TRBD1 covers 10 bases. The germline V gene has CDR1 MNHNS and CDR2 SASEGT. After removal of 3 bases from V and 11 bases from J, the junction contained 4 bases not matched to a gene. This CDR3 region has 14 residues. CDR3 region: CASSDRTGGAPLHF. CDR3 coding DNA: TGTGCCAGCAGTGACCGGACAGGGGGGGCACCCCTCCACTTT.

V gene TRBV5-4 combines with J gene TRBJ2-5, with 10 bases that match TRBD1. Germline CDR1 reads SGHNT; CDR2 reads YYREEE (reference sequence). V shed 4 bases, J shed 1 base, and the junction held 4 bases outside the gene matches. This CDR3 region has 15 residues. CDR3 nucleotide sequence: TGTGCCAGCAGCCTCGGACAGGGGGGCCAAGAGACCCAGTACTTC. Protein sequence: CASSLGQGGQETQYF.

This clone showed up just a few times. This sequence joins TRBV6-6 and TRBJ2-1, with D tentatively TRBD2 (6 bases). The CDR3 is 13 residues long. Germline V gene lookup returns CDR1 MNHNY and CDR2 SVGAGI (reference sequence). Deletions cut 6 bases from V and 4 bases from J, with 10 bases between. CDR3 loop: CASRIAEYNEQFF. The CDR3, as DNA: TGTGCCAGCAGGATAGCGGAGTACAATGAGCAGTTCTTC.

The CDR3 sequence: CASSYGGTSGSPYEQYF. In nucleotides, the CDR3 is TGTGCCAGCAGCTACGGGGGGACTAGCGGGAGTCCCTACGAGCAGTACTTC. The chain uses TRBV7-9 and TRBJ2-7, with 14 bases lining up with TRBD2. CDR3 length: 17 amino acids. V shed 4 bases, J shed 2 bases, and the junction held 7 bases outside the gene matches. Germline V lookup: CDR1 SEHNR, CDR2 FQNEAQ (reference sequence).

CDR3 DNA sequence: TGTGCCAGCAGTTTCCCTCCGGACAGGAACTCCTACGAGCAGTACTTC. Its protein product is CASSFPPDRNSYEQYF. The gene calls are TRBV28 and TRBJ2-7; TRBD1 matches 7 bases. CDR1 and CDR2 from the germline V gene are MDHEN and SYDVKM. There are 16 residues in the CDR3. Trimming took 3 bases from V and 0 from J; bases not matched to a gene: 8. The variable domain in full, completed from reference TRBV28 and TRBJ2-7, reads DVKVTQSSRYLVKRTGEKVFLECVQDMDHENMFWYRQDPGLGLRLIYFSYDVKMKEKGDIPEGYSVSREKKERFSLILESASTNQTSMYLCASSFPPDRNSYEQYFGPGTRLTVT.

The chain recombines TRBV4-2 with TRBJ2-7; 11 bases align to TRBD2. Germline V gene sequence: CDR1 LGHNA, CDR2 YNFKEQ. Unmatched junction bases numbered 7, after V lost 0 bases and J lost 0 bases. This CDR3 has 18 amino acids. This chain's CDR3 is CASSQEGLAGGISYEQYF. CDR3 in DNA: TGTGCCAGCAGCCAAGAGGGGTTAGCGGGAGGGATCTCCTACGAGCAGTACTTC.

This clone has a handful of counts. The rearrangement joins TRBV28 to TRBJ1-1, with 8 positions matching TRBD1. CDR1 and CDR2 from the germline V gene are MDHEN and SYDVKM. CDR3 length: 16 amino acids. J was trimmed by 3 bases and V by 3 bases; bases with no gene match: 9. CDR3 nucleotides: TGTGCCAGCAGTTTCAGGGGGCGCGGGGTAGACACTGAAGCTTTCTTT. It translates to CASSFRGRGVDTEAFF.

The count of this clone is one. This rearrangement joins TRBV20-1 to TRBJ2-7; the D gene is possibly TRBD2 (6 bases). The CDR3 covers 13 residues. The V end was cut by 3 bases, the J end by 2 bases, with 11 bases between. Per germline, CDR1 DFQATT and CDR2 SNEGSKA (reference sequence). This CDR3 is CSASERVTYEQYF. CDR3 sequence (DNA): TGCAGTGCTAGTGAGCGGGTGACCTACGAGCAGTACTTC.

The rearrangement uses TRBV28 and TRBJ2-7, with 8 bases aligning to TRBD1. This CDR3 region has 17 residues. Germline values: CDR1 MDHEN, CDR2 SYDVKM. V was pared by 3 bases and J by 0 bases, with 10 bases of the junction left unmatched. The CDR3 DNA sequence: TGTGCCAGCAGTTTTGGGGCTGGGCAGGGGGCCTCCTACGAGCAGTACTTC. Translation gives CASSFGAGQGASYEQYF.

The V and J genes are TRBV4-1 and TRBJ2-7; the D gene is possibly TRBD2 (7 bases). Germline CDR1 reads MGHRA; CDR2 reads YSYEKL. The V gene lost 4 bases and the J gene lost 3 bases, with 13 bases spanning the gap. The CDR3 spans 14 residues. CDR3 bases: TGCGCCAGCAGCCTAAGGGGGGGTATCTACGAGCAGTACTTC. Residues: CASSLRGGIYEQYF.

The rearrangement links TRBV6-5 to TRBJ2-7; D is perhaps TRBD1 (7 bases). The CDR3 has 15 amino acids. The V and J ends lost 7 bases and 3 bases respectively, with 19 bases between them. Germline assignment: CDR1 MNHEY and CDR2 SVGAGI. The CDR3 sequence: CASTPDREVFYEQYF. The CDR3 DNA reads as TGTGCCAGCACCCCTGACAGGGAGGTGTTCTACGAGCAGTACTTC.